A single sample gave rise to the 20 T cell receptor beta chains below, sequenced in a study of cytomegalovirus exposure and HLA in healthy donors. TCRdb's table, derived via immunoSEQ multiplex PCR, lists solely in-frame clones and lacks some. The repertoire holds approximately 300,000 clones, with 75% to 90% as singletons. The sequenced sample was PBMCs. All receptors derive from a woman between 25 and 40 years old in good health and CMV-seropositive.

This chain uses TRBV29-1 with TRBJ2-4; TRBD2 aligns across 10 bases. CDR1 and CDR2 (germline): SQVTM, ANQGSEA. The length of the CDR3 is 19 residues. The ends lost 4 bases at V and 6 bases at J; junction bases unmatched: 21. The CDR3 sequence is CSVGFPKEGLAGVVNIQYF. As DNA, the CDR3 is TGCAGCGTTGGGTTCCCAAAGGAAGGGCTAGCGGGAGTGGTAAACATTCAGTACTTC. The full variable domain, completed using reference TRBV29-1 and TRBJ2-4, is SAVISQKPSRDICQRGTSLTIQCQVDSQVTMMFWYRQQPGQSLTLIATANQGSEATYESGFVIDKFPISRPNLTFSTLTVSNMSPEDSSIYLCSVGFPKEGLAGVVNIQYFGAGTRLSVL.

The CDR3 spells CASSAGTAESFTNEKLFF. The CDR3 DNA follows: TGTGCCAGCAGTGCCGGGACAGCCGAGTCATTCACTAATGAAAAACTGTTTTTT. The genes are TRBV2 and TRBJ1-4, with 7 bases fitting TRBD1. The CDR3 contains 18 residues. Germline CDR1 is SNHLY and CDR2 is FYNNEI. Germline trimming cut 4 bases from V and 2 bases from J; bases unmatched to any gene: 13. Supplemented by reference TRBV2 and TRBJ1-4, the full variable domain reads EPEVTQTPSHQVTQMGQEVILRCVPISNHLYFYWYRQILGQKVEFLVSFYNNEISEKSEIFDDQFSVERPDGSNFTLKIRSTKLEDSAMYFCASSAGTAESFTNEKLFFGSGTQLSVL.

This chain links TRBV2 with TRBJ1-6; unclear D gene. The germline V gene has CDR1 SNHLY and CDR2 FYNNEI. V dropped 4 bases and J dropped 4 bases, with 8 bases sitting between them. This CDR3 spans 14 amino acids. CDR3 loop: CASSVGQYNSPLHF. The CDR3 coding sequence is TGTGCCAGCAGTGTGGGTCAATATAATTCACCCCTCCACTTT. The full variable domain, its missing parts supplied by reference TRBV2 and TRBJ1-6, is EPEVTQTPSHQVTQMGQEVILRCVPISNHLYFYWYRQILGQKVEFLVSFYNNEISEKSEIFDDQFSVERPDGSNFTLKIRSTKLEDSAMYFCASSVGQYNSPLHFGNGTRLTVT.

V and J are TRBV28 and TRBJ2-3; no reliable D call. The CDR3 length is 14 residues. V was cut by 11 bases and J by 0 bases, with 15 bases left in between. The germline V gene encodes CDR1 MDHEN and CDR2 SYDVKM. CDR3 residues: CALRDTASTDTQYF. The CDR3 DNA reads as TGTGCCCTTCGAGACACGGCAAGCACAGATACGCAGTATTTT.

The chain uses TRBV7-3 and TRBJ2-1; 8 nucleotides line up with TRBD2. With V trimmed by 5 bases and J by 8 bases, 14 bases remained unmatched. CDR1 is SGHTA, CDR2 FQGTGA, per germline. This CDR3 is built from 16 residues. The CDR3 DNA follows: TGTGCCAGCAGCCCGTCCGTCGGGCGGGGGGCCTATGAGCAGTTCTTC. Translating it yields CASSPSVGRGAYEQFF. Supplemented by reference TRBV7-3 and TRBJ2-1, the full variable domain reads GAGVSQTPSNKVTEKGKYVELRCDPISGHTALYWYRQSLGQGPEFLIYFQGTGAADDSGLPNDRFFAVRPEGSVSTLKIQRTERGDSAVYLCASSPSVGRGAYEQFFGPGTRLTVL.

The genes are TRBV10-3 and TRBJ2-3, with TRBD2 identical over 14 bases. V gave up 5 bases and J gave up 0 bases; unmatched junction bases: 4. Germline CDR1 is ENHRY and CDR2 is SYGVKD. This CDR3 comprises 17 residues. The CDR3 loop reads CAISTGLAGASTDTQYF. Here the CDR3 DNA reads TGTGCCATCAGTACGGGACTAGCGGGAGCTAGCACAGATACGCAGTATTTT.

J is TRBJ1-2 and V is TRBV28; D is uncertain. This CDR3 spans 14 amino acids. CDR1 and CDR2 (germline): MDHEN, SYDVKM. V lost 6 bases and J 4 bases, leaving 15 bases between the germline ends. The CDR3 DNA reads TGTGCCAGCAGAGAAAAAACAGCTACCTATGGCTACACCTTC. Amino acid sequence: CASREKTATYGYTF.

J is TRBJ1-3 and V is TRBV30; TRBD1 aligns across 9 bases. CDR3 length equals 15 residues. Germline CDR1 and CDR2: GTSNPN and SVGIG (reference sequence). With 2 bases clipped from V and 9 bases from J, the junction kept 11 bases outside the gene matches. The CDR3 sequence is CAWSSQGASRSTIYF. CDR3 coding DNA: TGTGCCTGGAGTTCACAGGGGGCCTCTCGGAGCACCATATATTTT.

The rearrangement links TRBV27 to TRBJ1-5, with D unclear. CDR1 and CDR2 from the germline V gene are MNHEY and SMNVEV (reference sequence). The CDR3 runs 14 residues. V was trimmed by 8 bases and J by 2 bases, leaving 13 bases between them. CDR3 nucleotide sequence: TGTGCCAGCCGAATGGGGTTTGGCAATCAGCCCCAGCATTTT. This encodes CASRMGFGNQPQHF.

V usage is TRBV6-1 and J usage is TRBJ1-6, with TRBD1 matching over 7 bases. This CDR3 has 14 residues. From germline, CDR1 is MNHNS and CDR2 SASEGT. V trimming: 3 bases; J trimming: 8 bases; junction bases outside the gene matches: 4. The CDR3 protein is CASSESGGDSPLHF. In DNA form, the CDR3 reads TGTGCCAGCAGTGAGTCAGGGGGAGATTCACCCCTCCACTTT.

This chain connects TRBV10-3 to TRBJ2-4, with no clear D. This CDR3 contains 15 residues. Deletions cut 2 bases from V and 0 bases from J, with 8 bases between. The germline V gene has CDR1 ENHRY and CDR2 SYGVKD. CDR3 residues: CAISERQTAKNIQYF. As DNA, the CDR3 is TGTGCCATCAGTGAGCGGCAAACAGCCAAAAACATTCAGTACTTC.

The chain has TRBV6-5 and TRBJ1-2; no clear D gene. Between the trimmed V and J ends, which lost 0 bases and 8 bases, there was a span of 10 bases. Germline assignment: CDR1 MNHEY and CDR2 SVGAGI. The CDR3 has 13 residues. CDR3 in DNA: TGTGCCAGCAGTTACTCGAAGGGAAGAGGCTACACCTTC. This translates into CASSYSKGRGYTF.

The rearrangement uses TRBV7-9 and TRBJ1-3; no reliable D call. The CDR3 is 14 amino acids. The V end lost 5 bases, the J end lost 4 bases, and 12 bases lay between the germline ends. Germline assignment: CDR1 SEHNR and CDR2 FQNEAQ (reference sequence). Here the CDR3 reads CASSPESGGNTIYF. The CDR3 bases are TGTGCCAGCAGCCCGGAGTCGGGCGGAAACACCATATATTTT.

This clone was observed a few times. The chain employs TRBV6-5 and TRBJ2-5; D is unclear. Trimming cost V 1 base and J 4 bases, with 13 bases left between them. Germline CDR1 is MNHEY and CDR2 is SVGAGI. The CDR3 loop spans 15 amino acids. The CDR3, as DNA: TGTGCCAGCAGTTACTTCGCTGGGTACAGAGAGACCCAGTACTTC. Its translation is CASSYFAGYRETQYF.

The V gene is TRBV4-1, the J gene TRBJ2-2; D is ambiguous. The CDR3 has 14 residues. The germline V and J ends were trimmed by 1 base and 3 bases, with 6 bases remaining between them. Per germline, CDR1 MGHRA and CDR2 YSYEKL. The CDR3 is CASSQGPDTGELFF. The CDR3 region has the DNA TGCGCCAGCAGCCAAGGTCCGGACACCGGGGAGCTGTTTTTT.

V usage is TRBV5-1 and J usage is TRBJ2-3; 7 positions agree with TRBD2. Trimming took 4 bases from V and 0 from J; bases not matched to a gene: 11. The CDR3 is 17 residues long. Germline CDR1 reads SGHRS; CDR2 reads YFSETQ. For the CDR3, the DNA is TGCGCCAGCAGCGCCAGACTAGCCGGACCCAGCACAGATACGCAGTATTTT. Its protein is CASSARLAGPSTDTQYF. The variable domain in full, with the rest retrieved from reference TRBV5-1 and TRBJ2-3, is KAGVTQTPRYLIKTRGQQVTLSCSPISGHRSVSWYQQTPGQGLQFLFEYFSETQRNKGNFPGRFSGRQFSNSRSEMNVSTLELGDSALYLCASSARLAGPSTDTQYFGPGTRLTVL.

The CDR3 region has the DNA TGTGCCAGCAGCTTCCGGGACAGGGAAAATGAGCAGTTCTTC. This sequence encodes CASSFRDRENEQFF. The V and J genes are TRBV25-1 and TRBJ2-1, with 9 bases identical to TRBD1. Germline V CDR1 and CDR2: MGHDK, SYGVNS. J was trimmed by 7 bases and V by 6 bases; bases with no gene match: 7. The CDR3 totals 14 residues.

V gene TRBV5-6 combines with J gene TRBJ2-3; D is uncertain. The ends were cut back, 4 bases at V and 5 bases at J, with 17 bases in the middle. This CDR3 is built from 15 residues. Germline values: CDR1 SGHDT, CDR2 YYEEEE. The CDR3 is CASSPVGAHLDTQYF. The CDR3 DNA reads as TGTGCCAGCAGCCCCGTAGGAGCGCACCTAGATACGCAGTATTTT.

This chain connects TRBV18 to TRBJ1-4; D not certain. CDR3 length equals 12 residues. Germline CDR1 reads KGHSH; CDR2 reads LQKENI. Trimming shortened V by 3 bases and J by 7 bases, and 6 bases separated the two germline ends. As DNA, the CDR3 is TGTGCCAGCTCACCTAACCTTGAAAAACTGTTTTTT. Protein: CASSPNLEKLFF.

The rearrangement joins TRBV7-8 to TRBJ2-1; D not resolved. The CDR3 extends over 11 amino acids. Germline V CDR1 and CDR2: SGHVS, FQNEAQ. The germline V and J ends were trimmed by 5 bases and 12 bases, with 11 bases remaining between them. The CDR3 is CASSPDLGQFF. The CDR3 DNA is TGTGCCAGCAGCCCCGATTTGGGGCAGTTCTTC.